This T cell receptor beta chain was profiled in a study of response to subunit inactivated influenza vaccine. General observations from the study: Each seasonal influenza vaccination recruits few new T cells, the authors suggested.

Germline CDR1 is MNHEY and CDR2 is SVGEGT. This CDR3 contains 14 residues. V was clipped by 4 bases and J by 7 bases; unmatched bases: 6. Details on this clonotype: Its specificity is not known.

TCRdb re-analysed the RT-PCR reads in MiXCR, keeping a single row per CDR3 protein. The table has about 160,000 distinct CDR3 sequences, approximately 11% seen once; the top ten hold roughly an eighth. The J gene is TRBJ2-3, the V gene TRBV6-2 or TRBV6-3; 9 nucleotides align to TRBD2. The sequence was collected from a man aged 45-65 years who received an inactivated influenza vaccine. The sample consisted of non-naive T cells sorted from PBMCs, taken roughly 48 days after vaccination. The CDR3, as DNA: TGTGCCAGCAGTTTAGCGGGGGCCGAATATACGCAGTATTTT. Protein: CASSLAGAEYTQYF.